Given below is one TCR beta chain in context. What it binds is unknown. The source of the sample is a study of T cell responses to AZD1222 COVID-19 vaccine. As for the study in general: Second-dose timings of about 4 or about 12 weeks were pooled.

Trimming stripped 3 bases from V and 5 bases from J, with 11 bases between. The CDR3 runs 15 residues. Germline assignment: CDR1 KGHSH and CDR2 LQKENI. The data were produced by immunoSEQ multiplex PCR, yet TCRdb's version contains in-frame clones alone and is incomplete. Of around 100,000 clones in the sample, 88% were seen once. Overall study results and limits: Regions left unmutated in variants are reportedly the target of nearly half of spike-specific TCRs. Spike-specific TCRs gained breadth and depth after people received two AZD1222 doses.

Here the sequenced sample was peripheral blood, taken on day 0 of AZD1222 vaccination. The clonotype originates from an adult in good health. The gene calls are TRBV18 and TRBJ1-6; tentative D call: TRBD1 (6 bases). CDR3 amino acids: CASSPVEGDNSPLHF. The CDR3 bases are TGTGCCAGCTCACCCGTAGAGGGGGATAATTCACCCCTCCACTTT.